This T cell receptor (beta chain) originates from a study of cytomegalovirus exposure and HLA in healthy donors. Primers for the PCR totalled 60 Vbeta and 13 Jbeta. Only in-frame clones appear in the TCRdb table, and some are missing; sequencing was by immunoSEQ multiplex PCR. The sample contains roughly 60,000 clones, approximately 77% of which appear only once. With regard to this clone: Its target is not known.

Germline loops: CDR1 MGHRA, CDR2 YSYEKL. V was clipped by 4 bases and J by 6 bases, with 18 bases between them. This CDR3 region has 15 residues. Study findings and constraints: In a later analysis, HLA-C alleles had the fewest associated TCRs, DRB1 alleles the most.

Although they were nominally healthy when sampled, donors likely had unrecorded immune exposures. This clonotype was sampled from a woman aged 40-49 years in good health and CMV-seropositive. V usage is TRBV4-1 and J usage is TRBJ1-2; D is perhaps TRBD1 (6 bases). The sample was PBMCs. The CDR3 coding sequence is TGCGCCAGCAGCCCGCAAACGCACAGGGTTCATGGCTACACCTTC. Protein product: CASSPQTHRVHGYTF.